The sequence of this TCR beta chain was determined in a study of blood T cell repertoires in COVID-19. Study at large: Material from acute and convalescent COVID-19 was sourced from the United States, Italy and Spain. T cells, B-cell-depleted T cells, or PBMCs provided the cDNA or gDNA that served as material.

Authors' data handling: Quantification of nucleated cells was approximated via reference gene primer amplification. Data came from immunoSEQ multiplex PCR; TCRdb stores just in-frame clones and leaves some out. The V and J calls and the clone size are those of that table, but D and trimming were determined from the DNA. The sample holds about 200,000 clones, roughly 90% seen once. Trimming left V 2 bases short and J 4 bases short, with 14 bases between. The CDR3 loop spans 15 amino acids. CDR1 LGHNA and CDR2 YNFKEQ come from the germline V gene. Sequences were obtained from peripheral blood. The clonotype was recovered from a woman aged 40-49 years with acute or convalescent COVID-19. This chain links TRBV4-2 with TRBJ1-2; the D is unclear. CDR3 sequence reads: CASSQYEGTSYGYTF. In DNA form, the CDR3 reads TGTGCCAGCAGCCAATACGAGGGCACGAGCTATGGCTACACCTTC.